A selection of T cell receptor beta chains follows, all from one sample in a study of regulatory T cells in long-lasting Graves disease. A single record per CDR3 protein comes from TCRdb applying MiXCR to the multiplex PCR reads. This table holds 400,000 to 500,000 distinct CDR3 sequences, under 25% found once. The sample was peripheral blood mononuclear cells (PBMCs), taken when the disease was refractory, from a patient treated with antithyroid drugs. These receptors were taken from a female donor with Graves disease. Both conserved end residues are part of each CDR3. The D gene is left open where the match is weak. Only some rows state a clone size, as once, few, many or a class for expanded clones.

v_call: TRBV7-2; j_call: TRBJ2-7; d_call: TRBD2; clone_size: few; cdr3_aa: CASSFPLAGGSDEQYF; cdr3_nt: TGTGCCAGCAGCTTTCCGCTAGCGGGAGGTAGCGACGAGCAGTACTTC
v_call: TRBV29-1; j_call: TRBJ2-7; d_call: NA; clone_size: NA; cdr3_aa: CSAKARGYEQYF; cdr3_nt: TGCAGCGCCAAGGCTAGAGGCTACGAGCAGTACTTC
v_call: TRBV6-9; j_call: TRBJ2-5; d_call: TRBD2; clone_size: many; cdr3_aa: CASSYPSKGGRAKSSSQETQYF; cdr3_nt: TGTGCCAGCAGTTACCCCTCGAAGGGCGGGAGGGCCAAATCGTCATCACAAGAGACCCAGTACTTC
v_call: TRBV7-2; j_call: TRBJ2-5; d_call: TRBD1; clone_size: few; cdr3_aa: CASSTKTGGRETQYF; cdr3_nt: TGTGCCAGCAGCACGAAGACAGGGGGTAGGGAGACCCAGTACTTC
v_call: TRBV30; j_call: TRBJ1-1; d_call: NA; clone_size: NA; cdr3_aa: CAWITRPNTEAFF; cdr3_nt: TGTGCCTGGATCACACGGCCGAACACTGAAGCTTTCTTT
v_call: TRBV28; j_call: TRBJ1-5; d_call: NA; clone_size: few; cdr3_aa: CASSWPILTGQSSNQPQHF; cdr3_nt: TGTGCCAGCAGTTGGCCGATTTTGACGGGACAATCTAGCAATCAGCCCCAGCATTTT
v_call: TRBV19; j_call: TRBJ1-6; d_call: NA; clone_size: NA; cdr3_aa: CASSTGRGPLHF; cdr3_nt: TGTGCCAGTAGTACCGGCCGAGGACCCCTCCACTTT
v_call: TRBV15; j_call: TRBJ1-5; d_call: NA; clone_size: NA; cdr3_aa: CATSRDTVNQPQHF; cdr3_nt: TGTGCCACCAGCAGAGATACGGTCAATCAGCCCCAGCATTTT
v_call: TRBV6-1; j_call: TRBJ2-7; d_call: TRBD2; clone_size: many; cdr3_aa: CASSAGGPSNEQYF; cdr3_nt: TGTGCCAGCAGCGCGGGGGGACCCTCAAACGAGCAGTACTTC
v_call: TRBV2; j_call: TRBJ2-7; d_call: NA; clone_size: many; cdr3_aa: CASSEVGGDSPYEQYF; cdr3_nt: TGTGCCAGCAGTGAAGTAGGGGGGGACAGTCCCTACGAGCAGTACTTC
v_call: TRBV25-1; j_call: TRBJ1-5; d_call: NA; clone_size: many; cdr3_aa: CASSEGGYNQPQHF; cdr3_nt: TGTGCCAGCAGTGAGGGGGGCTACAATCAGCCCCAGCATTTT
v_call: TRBV12-3/TRBV12-4; j_call: TRBJ2-2; d_call: TRBD1; clone_size: many; cdr3_aa: CASSLRPGGVGTGELFF; cdr3_nt: TGTGCCAGCAGTTTACGGCCAGGGGGCGTGGGCACCGGGGAGCTGTTTTTT
v_call: TRBV6-1; j_call: TRBJ1-5; d_call: NA; clone_size: NA; cdr3_aa: CASSEGTAYFNSNQPQHF; cdr3_nt: TGTGCCAGCAGTGAAGGGACAGCATACTTTAATAGCAATCAGCCCCAGCATTTT
v_call: TRBV9; j_call: TRBJ2-2; d_call: NA; clone_size: NA; cdr3_aa: CASSVGFRGDPGELFF; cdr3_nt: TGTGCCAGCAGCGTAGGCTTCCGGGGCGATCCCGGGGAGCTGTTTTTT
v_call: TRBV19; j_call: TRBJ1-1; d_call: NA; clone_size: few; cdr3_aa: CASSMRAVTEAFF; cdr3_nt: TGTGCCAGTAGTATGCGGGCCGTCACTGAAGCTTTCTTT
v_call: TRBV6-1; j_call: TRBJ1-1; d_call: NA; clone_size: few; cdr3_aa: CASIDRPNTEAFF; cdr3_nt: TGTGCCAGCATTGACCGTCCGAACACTGAAGCTTTCTTT
v_call: TRBV12-3/TRBV12-4; j_call: TRBJ2-7; d_call: NA; clone_size: NA; cdr3_aa: CASSSNIAGAGDEQYF; cdr3_nt: TGTGCCAGCAGTTCCAACATCGCGGGGGCTGGGGACGAGCAGTACTTC
v_call: TRBV27; j_call: TRBJ1-2; d_call: NA; clone_size: few; cdr3_aa: CASSPTGVFPPGYTF; cdr3_nt: TGTGCCAGCAGTCCGACAGGAGTTTTTCCACCCGGCTACACCTTC
v_call: TRBV28; j_call: TRBJ2-5; d_call: NA; clone_size: many; cdr3_aa: CASSLWARGQETQYF; cdr3_nt: TGTGCCAGCAGTTTATGGGCCAGGGGACAAGAGACCCAGTACTTC
v_call: TRBV29-1; j_call: TRBJ1-2; d_call: TRBD1; clone_size: few; cdr3_aa: CSVERTGGMNYGYTF; cdr3_nt: TGCAGCGTGGAACGGACAGGGGGTATGAACTATGGCTACACCTTC
v_call: TRBV30; j_call: TRBJ2-1; d_call: NA; clone_size: NA; cdr3_aa: CAWSHGGSYNEQFF; cdr3_nt: TGTGCCTGGAGCCACGGCGGGTCATACAATGAGCAGTTCTTC
v_call: TRBV29-1; j_call: TRBJ2-7; d_call: NA; clone_size: many; cdr3_aa: CSVSGVVTTPAYEQYF; cdr3_nt: TGCAGCGTATCCGGAGTGGTGACAACGCCGGCCTACGAGCAGTACTTC
v_call: TRBV5-1; j_call: TRBJ1-5; d_call: NA; clone_size: NA; cdr3_aa: CASSFSGVGQPQHF; cdr3_nt: TGCGCCAGCAGCTTTTCAGGGGTCGGTCAGCCCCAGCATTTT
v_call: TRBV27; j_call: TRBJ2-2; d_call: NA; clone_size: NA; cdr3_aa: CASRGLSTGEPFF; cdr3_nt: TGTGCCAGCAGGGGGCTAAGCACCGGGGAGCCGTTTTTT
v_call: TRBV28; j_call: TRBJ2-5; d_call: NA; clone_size: many; cdr3_aa: CASSLNLQETQYF; cdr3_nt: TGTGCCAGCAGTTTAAACCTGCAAGAGACCCAGTACTTC
v_call: TRBV3-1; j_call: TRBJ1-4; d_call: NA; clone_size: many; cdr3_aa: CASSQGAHRGEKLFF; cdr3_nt: TGTGCCAGCAGCCAAGGTGCCCATCGCGGTGAAAAACTGTTTTTT
v_call: TRBV5-5; j_call: TRBJ1-6; d_call: NA; clone_size: few; cdr3_aa: CASSSSWSNSPLHF; cdr3_nt: TGTGCCAGCAGCTCTTCTTGGAGTAATTCACCCCTCCACTTT
v_call: TRBV29-1; j_call: TRBJ2-7; d_call: NA; clone_size: once; cdr3_aa: CSALSPGTIGLEQYF; cdr3_nt: TGCAGCGCCCTGTCCCCCGGGACGATAGGCCTCGAGCAGTACTTC
v_call: TRBV9; j_call: TRBJ1-3; d_call: NA; clone_size: NA; cdr3_aa: CASSAGQTGTTIYF; cdr3_nt: TGTGCCAGCAGCGCGGGGCAAACTGGAACCACCATATATTTT
v_call: TRBV30; j_call: TRBJ1-5; d_call: TRBD1; clone_size: many; cdr3_aa: CAWSPGQNQPQHF; cdr3_nt: TGTGCCTGGAGCCCGGGACAGAATCAGCCCCAGCATTTT
v_call: TRBV7-9; j_call: TRBJ2-1; d_call: NA; clone_size: NA; cdr3_aa: CASSLRMGEQFF; cdr3_nt: TGTGCCAGCAGCCTTCGGATGGGTGAGCAGTTCTTC
v_call: TRBV12-3/TRBV12-4; j_call: TRBJ1-5; d_call: NA; clone_size: NA; cdr3_aa: CASSLSGNVGNQPQHF; cdr3_nt: TGTGCCAGCAGTTTATCCGGTAACGTCGGCAATCAGCCCCAGCATTTT
v_call: TRBV28; j_call: TRBJ2-3; d_call: NA; clone_size: NA; cdr3_aa: CASSVRGGSTDTQYF; cdr3_nt: TGTGCCAGCAGTGTCCGGGGAGGCTCCACAGATACGCAGTATTTT
v_call: TRBV20-1; j_call: TRBJ1-6; d_call: NA; clone_size: few; cdr3_aa: CSAPSRDPYNSPLHF; cdr3_nt: TGCAGTGCCCCATCCCGGGACCCTTATAATTCACCCCTCCACTTT
v_call: TRBV10-3; j_call: TRBJ2-7; d_call: NA; clone_size: NA; cdr3_aa: CAISESGSHYEQYF; cdr3_nt: TGTGCCATCAGTGAGTCGGGCAGTCACTACGAGCAGTACTTC
v_call: TRBV7-9; j_call: TRBJ2-4; d_call: NA; clone_size: NA; cdr3_aa: CASSLADTTNIQYF; cdr3_nt: TGTGCCAGCAGCTTAGCGGATACGACTAACATTCAGTACTTC
v_call: TRBV28; j_call: TRBJ1-2; d_call: NA; clone_size: many; cdr3_aa: CASSGTTPNYGYTF; cdr3_nt: TGTGCCAGCAGTGGAACTACTCCTAACTATGGCTACACCTTC
v_call: TRBV5-8; j_call: TRBJ1-3; d_call: TRBD1; clone_size: NA; cdr3_aa: CASSFWTGDSGNTIYF; cdr3_nt: TGTGCCAGCAGCTTTTGGACAGGGGACTCTGGAAACACCATATATTTT
v_call: TRBV7-9; j_call: TRBJ2-7; d_call: NA; clone_size: NA; cdr3_aa: CASSPQGFYEQYF; cdr3_nt: TGTGCCAGCAGCCCCCAGGGATTCTACGAGCAGTACTTC
v_call: TRBV7-3; j_call: TRBJ2-6; d_call: NA; clone_size: once; cdr3_aa: CASSPDSSGANALTF; cdr3_nt: TGTGCCAGCAGCCCTGACAGTTCTGGGGCCAACGCCCTGACTTTC
v_call: TRBV5-5; j_call: TRBJ1-1; d_call: NA; clone_size: few; cdr3_aa: CASSLFGTAGMNTEAFF; cdr3_nt: TGTGCCAGCAGCTTGTTCGGGACCGCCGGAATGAACACTGAAGCTTTCTTT
v_call: TRBV28; j_call: TRBJ2-7; d_call: TRBD1; clone_size: many; cdr3_aa: CASSHRQGYEQYF; cdr3_nt: TGTGCCAGCAGTCACCGACAGGGCTACGAGCAGTACTTC
v_call: TRBV20-1; j_call: TRBJ1-1; d_call: TRBD1; clone_size: NA; cdr3_aa: CSARVTGPNTEAFF; cdr3_nt: TGCAGTGCTAGAGTGACAGGGCCGAACACTGAAGCTTTCTTT
v_call: TRBV29-1; j_call: TRBJ2-5; d_call: TRBD2; clone_size: many; cdr3_aa: CSVGIAGGWETQYF; cdr3_nt: TGCAGCGTAGGGATAGCGGGAGGTTGGGAGACCCAGTACTTC
v_call: TRBV2; j_call: TRBJ1-5; d_call: TRBD1; clone_size: many; cdr3_aa: CASSPRTGRNQPQHF; cdr3_nt: TGTGCCAGCAGTCCAAGGACAGGTCGTAATCAGCCCCAGCATTTT